This T cell receptor beta chain was obtained from a study of PD-L1 blockade in urothelial cancer (dated by TCRdb to about 2017). About the study as a whole: All patients started therapy in about 2014 and received atezolizumab 1,200 mg intravenously every 3 weeks. An ECOG performance status of 0 or 1 was recorded for the patients, and 0 to 3 prior chemotherapy regimens had been received by the patients. Blood samples were analyzed at 3 weeks after treatment start (second dose) and at 6 weeks after treatment start. Twenty-nine patients had pretreatment blood TCR-seq, 24 had at least one posttreatment blood collection, and 24 had tumor TCR-seq. Blood samples yielded a median of roughly 150,000 T cells and around 80,000 unique TCRs, with median clonality approximately 0.08. TCR sequencing covered pretreatment tumor samples and matched, serially collected peripheral blood taken before and after atezolizumab treatment. An exploratory multi-omic analysis was conducted of the somatic, immune and clinical correlates of response to PD-L1 blockade with atezolizumab in urothelial cancer. Under 10 patients reached durable clinical benefit, while some 21 patients did not. Durable clinical benefit meant progression-free survival longer than 6 months, and TCR features were also tested against progression-free and overall survival. In the same patients, whole exome sequencing and RNA sequencing of pretreatment tumors were performed in addition to TCR sequencing. About 85% of the 29 patients were males with bladder-origin urothelial cancer, and about 60% of the 29 reported a prior smoking history. Findings and caveats that apply to the study as a whole: Among patients with durable benefit, tumor-associated TCR clones showed greater expansion in peripheral blood 3 weeks after treatment started (n ≈ 21, p = 0.022). Because the sample size was small (n ≈ 30) and many of the analyses were exploratory, the results are meant to be hypothesis-generating. Improved progression-free and overall survival was found to be associated with pretreatment peripheral blood TCR clonality below the median.

From cysteine to phenylalanine, the CDR3 is 13 amino acids long. Just CDR3 DNA is preserved here, 39 bases in frame from base 1. From a lookup of the germline V gene, CDR1 and CDR2 are LGHNA and YSLEER. A distance of 7 bases separates the germline ends of V and J, which lose 4 bases and 1 base respectively. In the case of this clone: This receptor's antigen is unknown. No much larger clone exists at a distance of one base, and base qualities are not known.

Synthetic TCR analog templates were spiked into each PCR to estimate absolute template abundance from read counts. The immunoSEQ assay used bias-controlled V and J gene primers to amplify TCRbeta CDR3 regions from genomic DNA. Sequencing of rearranged TCRbeta segments was done at approximately 20X coverage. For the original study's pipeline: Sequencing errors were corrected by clustering and CDR3s were annotated against IMGT to assign V, D and J genes. Only productive TCRbeta rearrangements were used in downstream analyses, excluding out-of-frame or stop-codon sequences. Clonality was computed as one minus Shannon entropy normalized by the log of the number of unique productive sequences. Clones differing between time points or between blood and tumor were identified using Fisher's exact test with Benjamini-Hochberg correction, with an adjusted p below 0.01 applied as the threshold. TCRdb obtained this table from immuneACCESS and retained in-frame rearrangements with V and J assigned. These tables miss some clones; where compared with another copy, unresolved V genes account for less than half of the shortfall, and the remainder is unexplained. The V and J calls and the clone size are those of that table, but D and trimming were determined from the DNA. Recorded for this sample are 45,000 to 55,000 clones; around 85% of them occurred a single time. Roughly 10% of the sample goes to the ten largest clones.

The time point label, read with the paper, signifies: peripheral blood 6 weeks after treatment start. The cohort comprised 29 patients with locally advanced or metastatic urothelial carcinoma treated at Memorial Sloan Kettering on a trial protocol. Peripheral blood mononuclear cells were collected pretreatment and during treatment, with between 1 and 8 total time points per patient. The Qiagen DNeasy Blood extraction kit was used to purify genomic DNA from total PBMCs and tumor samples. Collected pretreatment and during treatment, PBMCs were isolated and stored as previously described. Source: PBMCs, taken around atezolizumab (anti-PD-L1) treatment. The receptor comes from a man aged 55-75 years with urothelial cancer. The chain couples TRBV4-3 to TRBJ2-5; the D segment cannot be called with confidence. CDR3 reads: CASSPDIQETQYF. The DNA sequence is TGCGCCAGCAGCCCAGATATCCAAGAGACCCAGTACTTC.